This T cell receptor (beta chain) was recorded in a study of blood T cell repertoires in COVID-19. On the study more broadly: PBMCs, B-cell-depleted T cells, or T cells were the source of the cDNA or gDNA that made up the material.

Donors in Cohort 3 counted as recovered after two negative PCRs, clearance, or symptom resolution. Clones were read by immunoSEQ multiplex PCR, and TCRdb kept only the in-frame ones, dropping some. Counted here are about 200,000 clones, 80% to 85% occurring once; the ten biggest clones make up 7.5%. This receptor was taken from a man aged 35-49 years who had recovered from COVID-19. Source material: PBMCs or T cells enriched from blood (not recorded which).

This chain's CDR3 is CASSSGTGGLYGGYTF. The CDR3 DNA reads as TGTGCCAGCAGTTCCGGGACAGGGGGCTTATACGGTGGCTACACCTTC. J is TRBJ1-2 and V is TRBV7-9; TRBD1 aligns across 12 bases. Germline V lookup: CDR1 SEHNR, CDR2 FQNEAQ (reference sequence). V trimming: 6 bases; J trimming: 7 bases; junction bases outside the gene matches: 12. This CDR3 is 16 amino acids long.